These T cell receptor beta chains were read from a single sample in a study of blood T cell repertoires in COVID-19. Generated by immunoSEQ multiplex PCR, the TCRdb table keeps only in-frame clones and is missing some. Among 100,000 or so clones listed, about four fifths were seen once. Sequenced sample: peripheral blood. These receptors were taken from a woman aged 80 or over with acute or convalescent COVID-19. The CDR3 runs from the conserved cysteine through the conserved F or W. D genes are given only for firm matches. The size entry is marked missing in some rows and otherwise reads once, few, many or a size class.

TRBV12-3/TRBV12-4	TRBJ1-4	TRBD1	-	CASSGTGSEKLFF	TGTGCCAGCAGTGGGACAGGCTCCGAAAAACTGTTTTTT
TRBV5-1	TRBJ1-4	TRBD1	once	CASRDRDEKLFF	TGCGCCAGCCGGGACAGGGACGAAAAACTGTTTTTT
TRBV7-9	TRBJ1-2	-	-	CASSTPGNLYGYTF	TGTGCCAGCAGCACCCCGGGAAATCTCTATGGCTACACCTTC
TRBV11-2	TRBJ2-7	TRBD1	-	CASSPDRVSEQYF	TGTGCCAGCAGCCCCGACAGGGTAAGCGAGCAGTACTTC
TRBV10-2	TRBJ1-1	-	-	CASSESGEGLAEAFF	TGCGCCAGCAGTGAGTCGGGGGAGGGTTTGGCTGAAGCTTTCTTT
TRBV2	TRBJ1-3	-	-	CASSPGGFGNTIYF	TGTGCCAGCAGCCCTGGGGGGTTCGGAAACACCATATATTTT
TRBV13	TRBJ1-1	-	-	CASSLRVTGLAFF	TGTGCCAGCAGCTTGCGGGTCACGGGTTTAGCTTTCTTT
TRBV7-9	TRBJ1-1	TRBD1	-	CASSSTGGDPEAFF	TGTGCCAGCAGTTCGACAGGGGGCGATCCTGAAGCTTTCTTT
TRBV7-9	TRBJ2-5	TRBD1	-	CASSFGQGNFVGETQYF	TGTGCCAGCAGCTTCGGACAGGGAAATTTTGTTGGGGAGACCCAGTACTTC
TRBV9	TRBJ1-1	-	-	CASSVGGEGTEAFF	TGTGCCAGCAGCGTAGGAGGGGAGGGTACTGAAGCTTTCTTT
TRBV7-2	TRBJ1-5	-	few	CASSLGGVSGNQPQHF	TGTGCCAGCAGCTTAGGGGGGGTTAGCGGCAATCAGCCCCAGCATTTT
TRBV4-1	TRBJ2-1	TRBD2	-	CASSGREGRVEQFF	TGCGCCAGCAGCGGGCGGGAGGGCCGGGTTGAGCAGTTCTTC
TRBV11-2	TRBJ1-2	-	-	CASSPDRNYGYTF	TGTGCCAGCAGCCCCGACAGAAACTATGGCTACACCTTC
TRBV12-3/TRBV12-4	TRBJ2-7	-	-	CASRRSGYEQYF	TGTGCCAGCAGACGATCAGGCTACGAGCAGTACTTC
TRBV28	TRBJ2-7	TRBD2	-	CASSLRGLAGGGVYEQYF	TGTGCCAGCAGTTTACGGGGACTAGCGGGAGGAGGGGTCTACGAGCAGTACTTC
TRBV5-5	TRBJ2-1	TRBD1	-	CASSLEVTGGNVNEQFF	TGTGCCAGCAGCTTGGAAGTGACAGGGGGAAACGTCAATGAGCAGTTCTTC
TRBV7-2	TRBJ1-2	TRBD1	-	CASRRTGGEANYGYTF	TGTGCCAGCAGGCGGACAGGGGGGGAAGCTAACTATGGCTACACCTTC
TRBV7-9	TRBJ2-1	TRBD1	-	CASSLLDRVPYNEQFF	TGTGCCAGCAGCTTACTAGACAGGGTACCCTACAATGAGCAGTTCTTC